This is a list of T cell receptor beta chains from one sample in a study of glioma-infiltrating T cells after dendritic cell vaccination. Using immunoSEQ multiplex PCR, the repertoire was profiled, and TCRdb retains in-frame clones only, with some absent. This sample has around 73,000 clones, with roughly 80% found just once. The specimen was blood, collected before dendritic cell vaccination. The receptors here all came from a human donor with glioblastoma. Each CDR3 is given with its conserved first and last residue. Each record gives: CDR3 DNA, CDR3 protein, J gene, V gene, clone size, D gene. The D gene is left open where the match is weak. The size field is filled for only some rows; it gives once, few, many or a size class.

CDR3 DNA: TGTGCCAGCAGTGGACAGGGGAACTATGGCTACACCTTC
CDR3 protein: CASSGQGNYGYTF
J gene: TRBJ1-2
V gene: TRBV6-6
clone size: few
D gene: TRBD1

CDR3 DNA: TGTGCCAGCAGCTTAACGGGACAGAACACTGAAGCTTTCTTT
CDR3 protein: CASSLTGQNTEAFF
J gene: TRBJ1-1
V gene: TRBV7-9
clone size: -
D gene: -

CDR3 DNA: TGCGCCAGCAGCCCCATAGGACAGGGTCGAGATCAGCCCCAGCATTTT
CDR3 protein: CASSPIGQGRDQPQHF
J gene: TRBJ1-5
V gene: TRBV4-1
clone size: few
D gene: TRBD1

CDR3 DNA: TGTGCCAGCAGCCAAGTACCCAGGGTTGCCTACAATGAGCAGTTCTTC
CDR3 protein: CASSQVPRVAYNEQFF
J gene: TRBJ2-1
V gene: TRBV4-2
clone size: -
D gene: -

CDR3 DNA: TGTGCCAGCAGTTTATTCAGCGGGGGAGCGAACACCGGGGAGCTGTTTTTT
CDR3 protein: CASSLFSGGANTGELFF
J gene: TRBJ2-2
V gene: TRBV27
clone size: -
D gene: TRBD2

CDR3 DNA: TGTGCCAGCAGCTCCGGACAGGGGAACACTGAAGCTTTCTTT
CDR3 protein: CASSSGQGNTEAFF
J gene: TRBJ1-1
V gene: TRBV7-9
clone size: -
D gene: TRBD1

CDR3 DNA: TGTGCCAGCAGCCGTACTCTAGCGGGAGTTAGCACAGATACGCAGTATTTT
CDR3 protein: CASSRTLAGVSTDTQYF
J gene: TRBJ2-3
V gene: TRBV2
clone size: -
D gene: TRBD2

CDR3 DNA: TGTGCCAGTAGTCGGGATTCGGGGAACACAGATACGCAGTATTTT
CDR3 protein: CASSRDSGNTDTQYF
J gene: TRBJ2-3
V gene: TRBV19
clone size: -
D gene: -

CDR3 DNA: TGCGCCAGCGGAAGGGGGACGACAGGGGCCGGGGAGCTGTTTTTT
CDR3 protein: CASGRGTTGAGELFF
J gene: TRBJ2-2
V gene: TRBV5-1
clone size: once
D gene: TRBD1

CDR3 DNA: TGTGCCAGCAGTTACTCGCCAGGGGGCAACTATGGCTACACCTTC
CDR3 protein: CASSYSPGGNYGYTF
J gene: TRBJ1-2
V gene: TRBV6-6
clone size: -
D gene: TRBD1

CDR3 DNA: TGCGCCAGCAGCTTGGGCTCAGGGGTCCTCTCGGGCTACACCTTC
CDR3 protein: CASSLGSGVLSGYTF
J gene: TRBJ1-2
V gene: TRBV5-1
clone size: -
D gene: -

CDR3 DNA: TGTGCCAGTAGTATCCCACTAGCGGGAGTCGGTACGCAGTATTTT
CDR3 protein: CASSIPLAGVGTQYF
J gene: TRBJ2-3
V gene: TRBV19
clone size: -
D gene: TRBD2

CDR3 DNA: TGTGCCAGCAGCCCCACGGGGGCAACTAATGAAAAACTGTTTTTT
CDR3 protein: CASSPTGATNEKLFF
J gene: TRBJ1-4
V gene: TRBV5-6
clone size: few
D gene: -

CDR3 DNA: TGTGCCAGCAGTTACGGGCAGCCGAAGGACTACGAGCATTACTTC
CDR3 protein: CASSYGQPKDYEHYF
J gene: TRBJ2-7
V gene: TRBV6-5
clone size: once
D gene: -

CDR3 DNA: TGTGCCACCAGCCGAGAGACGACAGTGAACACTGAAGCTTTCTTT
CDR3 protein: CATSRETTVNTEAFF
J gene: TRBJ1-1
V gene: TRBV15
clone size: once
D gene: -

CDR3 DNA: TGTGCCAGCAGCTCACTAGCGGGCAGCAATGAGCAGTTCTTC
CDR3 protein: CASSSLAGSNEQFF
J gene: TRBJ2-1
V gene: TRBV11-3
clone size: -
D gene: TRBD2

CDR3 DNA: TGCGCCAGCAGCTTGGAAGGACAGGGGAACACCATATATTTT
CDR3 protein: CASSLEGQGNTIYF
J gene: TRBJ1-3
V gene: TRBV5-1
clone size: once
D gene: TRBD1

CDR3 DNA: TGTGCCAGCAGTGAGAATCTAGCGTTGCTCCCCGAGCAGTACTTC
CDR3 protein: CASSENLALLPEQYF
J gene: TRBJ2-7
V gene: TRBV2
clone size: many
D gene: -

CDR3 DNA: TGCGCCAGCAGCATCGACACGACAGCCCCAAATACGCAGTATTTT
CDR3 protein: CASSIDTTAPNTQYF
J gene: TRBJ2-3
V gene: TRBV5-1
clone size: -
D gene: -

CDR3 DNA: TGTGCCAGTAGTAGGCCGGGACAGGACACCTACGAGCAGTACTTC
CDR3 protein: CASSRPGQDTYEQYF
J gene: TRBJ2-7
V gene: TRBV19
clone size: once
D gene: TRBD1

CDR3 DNA: TGCGCCAGCAGCTTGGTCAGGGGTAACACCGGGGAGCTGTTTTTT
CDR3 protein: CASSLVRGNTGELFF
J gene: TRBJ2-2
V gene: TRBV5-1
clone size: -
D gene: -

CDR3 DNA: TGTGCCAGCAGCTTGGCACCGGTACCTACCTACGAGCAGTACTTC
CDR3 protein: CASSLAPVPTYEQYF
J gene: TRBJ2-7
V gene: TRBV5-6
clone size: -
D gene: -

CDR3 DNA: TGCGCCAGCAGCCCAGGGGCGCCCTTATACAATGAGCAGTTCTTC
CDR3 protein: CASSPGAPLYNEQFF
J gene: TRBJ2-1
V gene: TRBV5-1
clone size: once
D gene: -

CDR3 DNA: TGTGCCAGCAGCCCGTACAGGGCAAATGAGCAGTTCTTC
CDR3 protein: CASSPYRANEQFF
J gene: TRBJ2-1
V gene: TRBV2
clone size: -
D gene: -

CDR3 DNA: TGCGCCAGCAGCTCGGGACAGCCGAACACTGAAGCTTTCTTT
CDR3 protein: CASSSGQPNTEAFF
J gene: TRBJ1-1
V gene: TRBV5-1
clone size: -
D gene: TRBD1

CDR3 DNA: TGTGCCAGCAGGGACGGGGGGACCTATGGCTACACCTTC
CDR3 protein: CASRDGGTYGYTF
J gene: TRBJ1-2
V gene: TRBV25-1
clone size: -
D gene: -

CDR3 DNA: TGCAGCGTCATGGGGACTAGCGGGGGAGGGGATACGCAGTATTTT
CDR3 protein: CSVMGTSGGGDTQYF
J gene: TRBJ2-3
V gene: TRBV29-1
clone size: -
D gene: TRBD2

CDR3 DNA: TGCGCCAGCAGCCAGCCTTTCACTAGCGGGGGGGGCAAAAACATTCAGTACTTC
CDR3 protein: CASSQPFTSGGGKNIQYF
J gene: TRBJ2-4
V gene: TRBV4-1
clone size: -
D gene: TRBD2

CDR3 DNA: TGTGCCAGCAGCAATCGGACAGGGACCGTTGTTAATCAGCCCCAGCATTTT
CDR3 protein: CASSNRTGTVVNQPQHF
J gene: TRBJ1-5
V gene: TRBV21-1
clone size: -
D gene: -

CDR3 DNA: TGCGCCAGCAACCCCCAACGCGGGGCCACAGATACGCAGTATTTT
CDR3 protein: CASNPQRGATDTQYF
J gene: TRBJ2-3
V gene: TRBV5-1
clone size: -
D gene: -

CDR3 DNA: TGTGCCAGCAGTACCTGGGGTGGGGGGGGCACTGAAGCTTTCTTT
CDR3 protein: CASSTWGGGGTEAFF
J gene: TRBJ1-1
V gene: TRBV6-6
clone size: -
D gene: -

CDR3 DNA: TGTGCCAGTAGTATAGCGGGCAATCAGCCCCAGCATTTT
CDR3 protein: CASSIAGNQPQHF
J gene: TRBJ1-5
V gene: TRBV19
clone size: -
D gene: -

CDR3 DNA: TGCGCCAGCAGCCCCTCGGTGGCGGGGTCACGAACCGGGGAGCTGTTTTTT
CDR3 protein: CASSPSVAGSRTGELFF
J gene: TRBJ2-2
V gene: TRBV4-1
clone size: -
D gene: -

CDR3 DNA: TGTGCCAGCAGCTTGGACGGGGTTTACACTGAAGCTTTCTTT
CDR3 protein: CASSLDGVYTEAFF
J gene: TRBJ1-1
V gene: TRBV5-6
clone size: -
D gene: -

CDR3 DNA: TGTGCCACCAGCATTTCGGGCACAGATACGCAGTATTTT
CDR3 protein: CATSISGTDTQYF
J gene: TRBJ2-3
V gene: TRBV15
clone size: -
D gene: -

CDR3 DNA: TGTGCCAGCAGCCCTAGACAGCACAATAATGAAAAACTGTTTTTT
CDR3 protein: CASSPRQHNNEKLFF
J gene: TRBJ1-4
V gene: TRBV7-2
clone size: -
D gene: -

CDR3 DNA: TGTGCCAGCAGCAAACTGGGTCTAGGCTTGGTAGGCTACACCTTC
CDR3 protein: CASSKLGLGLVGYTF
J gene: TRBJ1-2
V gene: TRBV21-1
clone size: -
D gene: -

CDR3 DNA: TGCGCCAGCAGCTTGTTACCGGGACAGGCTAATGAAAAACTGTTTTTT
CDR3 protein: CASSLLPGQANEKLFF
J gene: TRBJ1-4
V gene: TRBV5-1
clone size: -
D gene: TRBD1

CDR3 DNA: TGCGCCAGCAGCTTGTCCTGGACAGGGACCTACGAGCAGTACTTC
CDR3 protein: CASSLSWTGTYEQYF
J gene: TRBJ2-7
V gene: TRBV5-1
clone size: -
D gene: TRBD1

CDR3 DNA: TGCAGTGCTATACGACAGTATGGCTACACCTTC
CDR3 protein: CSAIRQYGYTF
J gene: TRBJ1-2
V gene: TRBV20-1
clone size: few
D gene: -

CDR3 DNA: TGTGCCAGCAGTTGGGGGGGGGTGGAGGAGCAGTACTTC
CDR3 protein: CASSWGGVEEQYF
J gene: TRBJ2-7
V gene: TRBV28
clone size: -
D gene: TRBD2

CDR3 DNA: TGTGCCTGGAGTGGCAGGACAGAAAAAAGTGATACGCAGTATTTT
CDR3 protein: CAWSGRTEKSDTQYF
J gene: TRBJ2-3
V gene: TRBV30
clone size: -
D gene: -

CDR3 DNA: TGTGCCAGCTCACCGGGGACAGGGGTATCGGAATATGGCTACACCTTC
CDR3 protein: CASSPGTGVSEYGYTF
J gene: TRBJ1-2
V gene: TRBV18
clone size: -
D gene: TRBD1

CDR3 DNA: TGCGCCAGCAGCTTGAGCGGGGGTTACAATGAGCAGTTCTTC
CDR3 protein: CASSLSGGYNEQFF
J gene: TRBJ2-1
V gene: TRBV5-1
clone size: -
D gene: TRBD2

CDR3 DNA: TGTGCCAGCAGTAGCGGGGGAGTCTCCTACAATGAGCAGTTCTTC
CDR3 protein: CASSSGGVSYNEQFF
J gene: TRBJ2-1
V gene: TRBV6-4
clone size: -
D gene: TRBD2

CDR3 DNA: TGTGCCAGCAGCTTGGCGGGCAGGGGTGGAGAGACCCAGTACTTC
CDR3 protein: CASSLAGRGGETQYF
J gene: TRBJ2-5
V gene: TRBV5-4
clone size: -
D gene: -

CDR3 DNA: TGTGCCAGCAGCTTAACTAGTAGCACAGAGACCCAGTACTTC
CDR3 protein: CASSLTSSTETQYF
J gene: TRBJ2-5
V gene: TRBV11-3
clone size: few
D gene: -

CDR3 DNA: TGTGCCAGCTCACCAAATTCCGGTCAGCCCCAGCATTTT
CDR3 protein: CASSPNSGQPQHF
J gene: TRBJ1-5
V gene: TRBV18
clone size: few
D gene: -

CDR3 DNA: TGTGCCAGCAGTCGACAGACCCCGAATTCACCCCTCCACTTT
CDR3 protein: CASSRQTPNSPLHF
J gene: TRBJ1-6
V gene: TRBV6-5
clone size: -
D gene: -

CDR3 DNA: TGTGCCAGCAGTTCCCCACAGGGGGCGAATGACAATGAGCAGTTCTTC
CDR3 protein: CASSSPQGANDNEQFF
J gene: TRBJ2-1
V gene: TRBV6-6
clone size: once
D gene: TRBD1

CDR3 DNA: TGTGCCAGCAGTGATGCAGGATCCTATAATTCACCCCTCCACTTT
CDR3 protein: CASSDAGSYNSPLHF
J gene: TRBJ1-6
V gene: TRBV2
clone size: -
D gene: -

CDR3 DNA: TGTGCCAGCAGTTACTCTTGGCAGGGGAACACTGAAGCTTTCTTT
CDR3 protein: CASSYSWQGNTEAFF
J gene: TRBJ1-1
V gene: TRBV6-5
clone size: -
D gene: -

CDR3 DNA: TGCGCCAGCAGCTTGGTGGGGACTAGCGGGAGCGGTGGGCAGGAGACCCAGTACTTC
CDR3 protein: CASSLVGTSGSGGQETQYF
J gene: TRBJ2-5
V gene: TRBV5-1
clone size: once
D gene: TRBD2